This TCR beta chain was observed in a study of T cells in Graves' hyperthyroidism and ophthalmopathy. Many counts were recorded for this clonotype. The CDR3 is 15 residues long. The germline CDR1 and CDR2 sequences are GTSNPN and SVGIG (reference sequence). V lost 4 bases to trimming and J lost 5 bases; unmatched junction nucleotides: 11. With a duration under 2 months, the hyperthyroidism was newly diagnosed in patients aged 18 to 65. What was amplified from RNA transcripts were TCR beta CDR3 regions. HTBI primers drove first-round RT-PCR of the TCR CDR3. Each CDR3 protein is one row after TCRdb ran MiXCR on the multiplex PCR reads. The sample contains around 520,000 distinct CDR3 sequences, around 15% of which appear only once.

Sequencing was performed on blood. The clonotype was recovered from a woman between 18 and 29 years old with Graves' hyperthyroidism. This rearrangement joins TRBV30 to TRBJ2-3; 8 bases are a match to TRBD1. CDR3 region: CAWTVRGRIGDTQYF. CDR3 in DNA: TGTGCCTGGACGGTCAGGGGGCGGATTGGAGATACGCAGTATTTT.